The clone carrying this TCR beta chain has a single count. Its cognate antigen is unknown. This entry belongs to a study of T cell responses to AZD1222 COVID-19 vaccine. The CDR3 contains 14 residues. V was pared by 5 bases and J by 5 bases, with 3 bases of the junction left unmatched. Germline V gives CDR1 LNHDA, CDR2 SQIVND (reference sequence). Profiling relied on immunoSEQ multiplex PCR, and the TCRdb table lists in-frame clones only, not all of them. This table holds roughly 100,000 clones, 85% to 90% found once. Study observations and caveats: Per reports, nearly half of all spike-specific TCRs target regions that are unmutated in variants. The breadth and depth of Spike-specific TCRs increased once two AZD1222 doses had been given. No repertoire was sampled before or during the peak T cell response, only after it.

Sequenced material: peripheral blood, taken on day 0 of AZD1222 vaccination. The chain uses TRBV19 and TRBJ2-5; 12 positions agree with TRBD2. The source of this sequence is an adult in good health. The CDR3 loop is CASSVGTSGETQYF. The DNA for the CDR3 is TGTGCCAGTAGTGTTGGGACTAGCGGGGAGACCCAGTACTTC.